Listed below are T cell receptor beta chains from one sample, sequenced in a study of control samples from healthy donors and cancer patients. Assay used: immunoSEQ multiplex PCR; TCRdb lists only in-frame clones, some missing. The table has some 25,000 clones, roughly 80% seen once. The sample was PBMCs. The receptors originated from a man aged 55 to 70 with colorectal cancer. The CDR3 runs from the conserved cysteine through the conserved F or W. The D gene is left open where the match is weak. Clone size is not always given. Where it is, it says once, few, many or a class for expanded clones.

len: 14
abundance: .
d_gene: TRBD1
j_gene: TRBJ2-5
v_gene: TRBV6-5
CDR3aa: CASCLGTVKETQYF
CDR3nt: TGTGCCAGTTGTTTAGGGACAGTAAAAGAGACCCAGTACTTC

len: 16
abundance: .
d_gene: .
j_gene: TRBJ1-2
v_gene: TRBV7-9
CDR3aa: CASSSNRPKPTYGYTF
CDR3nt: TGTGCCAGCAGCTCCAACAGGCCGAAACCAACCTATGGCTACACCTTC

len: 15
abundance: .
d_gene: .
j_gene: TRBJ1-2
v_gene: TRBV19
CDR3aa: CASSRRQDVNYGYTF
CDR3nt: TGTGCCAGTAGTAGGAGACAGGACGTCAACTATGGCTACACCTTC

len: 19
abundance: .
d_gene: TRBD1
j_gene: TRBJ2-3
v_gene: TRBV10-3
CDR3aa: CAISGGQAALRVGTDTQYF
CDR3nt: TGTGCCATCAGTGGGGGACAGGCGGCTTTAAGGGTAGGCACAGATACGCAGTATTTT

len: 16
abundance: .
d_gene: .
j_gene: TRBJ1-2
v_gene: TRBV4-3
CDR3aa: CASSQDTGSTNYGYTF
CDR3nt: TGCGCCAGCAGCCAGGACACAGGGTCAACTAACTATGGCTACACCTTC

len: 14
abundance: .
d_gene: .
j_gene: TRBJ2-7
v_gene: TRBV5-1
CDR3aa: CASSLEVTGYEQYF
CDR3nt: TGCGCCAGCAGCTTGGAAGTGACAGGCTACGAGCAGTACTTC

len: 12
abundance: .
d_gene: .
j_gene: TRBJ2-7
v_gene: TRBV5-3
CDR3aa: CARSLGAYEQYF
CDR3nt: TGTGCCAGAAGCTTGGGGGCCTACGAGCAGTACTTC

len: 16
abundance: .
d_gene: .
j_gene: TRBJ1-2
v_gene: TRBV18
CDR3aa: CASSPEVSVQNYGYTF
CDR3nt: TGTGCCAGCTCACCAGAGGTGTCAGTCCAAAACTATGGCTACACCTTC

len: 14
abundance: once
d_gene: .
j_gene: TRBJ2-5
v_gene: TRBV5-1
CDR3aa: CASSLLGGQETQYF
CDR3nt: TGCGCCAGCAGCCTCCTCGGGGGCCAAGAGACCCAGTACTTC

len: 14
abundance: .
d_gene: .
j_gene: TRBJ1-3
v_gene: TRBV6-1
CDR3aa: CASSEYKELATIYF
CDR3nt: TGTGCCAGCAGTGAATATAAGGAGTTGGCCACCATATATTTT

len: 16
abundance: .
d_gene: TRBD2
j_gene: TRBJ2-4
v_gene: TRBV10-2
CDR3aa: CASTGTSGGHKNIQYF
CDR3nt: TGCGCCAGCACCGGGACTAGCGGGGGGCACAAAAACATTCAGTACTTC

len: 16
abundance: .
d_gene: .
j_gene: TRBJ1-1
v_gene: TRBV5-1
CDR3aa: CASSLVADSRNTEAFF
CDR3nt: TGCGCCAGCAGCTTGGTCGCAGACAGCCGAAATACTGAAGCTTTCTTT

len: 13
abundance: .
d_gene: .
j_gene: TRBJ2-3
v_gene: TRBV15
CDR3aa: CATSYRSTDTQYF
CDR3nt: TGTGCCACCAGCTACAGAAGCACAGATACGCAGTATTTT

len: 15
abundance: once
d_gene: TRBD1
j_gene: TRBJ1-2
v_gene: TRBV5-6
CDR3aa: CASSLADRGLYGYTF
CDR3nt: TGTGCCAGCAGCTTGGCAGACAGGGGGCTCTATGGCTACACCTTC

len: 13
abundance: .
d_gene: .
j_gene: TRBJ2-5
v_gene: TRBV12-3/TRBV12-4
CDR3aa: CASSLYRGETQYF
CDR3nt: TGTGCCAGCAGTTTGTATAGGGGTGAGACCCAGTACTTC

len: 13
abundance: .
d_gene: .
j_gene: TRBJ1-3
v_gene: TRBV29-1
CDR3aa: CSVASATGNTIYF
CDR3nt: TGCAGCGTTGCCAGCGCGACTGGAAACACCATATATTTT

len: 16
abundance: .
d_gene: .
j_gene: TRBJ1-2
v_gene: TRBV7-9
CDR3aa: CASSSRVGPRGKGYTF
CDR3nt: TGTGCCAGCAGCTCCAGAGTTGGGCCTCGAGGGAAAGGCTACACCTTC

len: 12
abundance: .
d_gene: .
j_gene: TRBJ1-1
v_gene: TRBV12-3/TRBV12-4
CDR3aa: CASRQLNTEAFF
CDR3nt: TGTGCCAGCAGACAGCTGAACACTGAAGCTTTCTTT

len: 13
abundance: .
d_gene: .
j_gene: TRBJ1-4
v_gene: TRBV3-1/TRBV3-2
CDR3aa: CASSQEGIEKLFF
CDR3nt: TGTGCCAGCAGCCAAGAGGGGATAGAAAAACTGTTTTTT

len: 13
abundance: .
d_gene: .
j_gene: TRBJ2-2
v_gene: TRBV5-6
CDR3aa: CASSLGRTGELFF
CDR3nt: TGTGCCAGCAGCTTGGGTCGGACCGGGGAGCTGTTTTTT

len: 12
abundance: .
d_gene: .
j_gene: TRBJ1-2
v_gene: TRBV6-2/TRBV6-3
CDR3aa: CASSTGIGTSYF
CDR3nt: TGTGCCAGCAGTACAGGAATCGGGACAAGTTACTTC

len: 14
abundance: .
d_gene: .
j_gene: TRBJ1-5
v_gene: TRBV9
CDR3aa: CASSAASGDQPQHF
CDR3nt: TGTGCCAGCAGCGCGGCCTCGGGGGATCAGCCCCAGCATTTT

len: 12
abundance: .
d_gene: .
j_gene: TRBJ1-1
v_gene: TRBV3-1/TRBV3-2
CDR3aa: CASSQGRAEAFF
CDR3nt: TGTGCCAGCAGCCAGGGACGGGCTGAAGCTTTCTTT

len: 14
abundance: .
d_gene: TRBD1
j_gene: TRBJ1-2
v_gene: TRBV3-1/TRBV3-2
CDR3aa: CASSQEIGQGGYTF
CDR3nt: TGTGCCAGCAGCCAAGAAATCGGACAGGGTGGCTACACCTTC

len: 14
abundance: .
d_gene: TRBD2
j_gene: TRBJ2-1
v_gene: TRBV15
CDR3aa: CATSRETSGNEQFF
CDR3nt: TGTGCCACCAGCCGGGAGACTAGCGGGAATGAGCAGTTCTTC

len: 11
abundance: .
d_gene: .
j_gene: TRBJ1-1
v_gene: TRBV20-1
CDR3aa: CSASQKTEAFF
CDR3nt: TGCAGTGCTAGTCAAAAGACTGAAGCTTTCTTT

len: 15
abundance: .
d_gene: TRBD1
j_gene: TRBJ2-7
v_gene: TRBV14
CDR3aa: CASSQAGTDSYEQYF
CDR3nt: TGTGCCAGCAGCCAAGCCGGGACAGACTCCTACGAGCAGTACTTC

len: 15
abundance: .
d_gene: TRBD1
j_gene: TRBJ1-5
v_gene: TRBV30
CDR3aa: CAWSVRGGPNQPQHF
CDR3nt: TGTGCCTGGAGTGTACGAGGGGGCCCCAATCAGCCCCAGCATTTT

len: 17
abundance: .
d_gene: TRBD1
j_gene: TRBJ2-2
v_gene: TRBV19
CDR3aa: CASSIVPGTGKIGELFF
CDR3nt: TGTGCCAGTAGTATAGTTCCCGGGACAGGGAAGATCGGGGAGCTGTTTTTT

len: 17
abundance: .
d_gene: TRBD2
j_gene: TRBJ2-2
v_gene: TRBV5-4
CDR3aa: CASSLELGLGVPGELFF
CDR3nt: TGTGCCAGCAGCTTGGAATTGGGACTAGGTGTCCCCGGGGAGCTGTTTTTT

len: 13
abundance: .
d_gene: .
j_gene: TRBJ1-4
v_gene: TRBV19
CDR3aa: CASSSTGIRVLFF
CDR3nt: TGTGCCAGTAGTTCAACAGGGATAAGGGTACTGTTTTTT

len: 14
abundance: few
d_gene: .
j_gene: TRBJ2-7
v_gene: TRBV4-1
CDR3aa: CASSPLLKKNEQYF
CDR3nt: TGCGCCAGCAGCCCTCTACTAAAGAAAAACGAGCAGTACTTC

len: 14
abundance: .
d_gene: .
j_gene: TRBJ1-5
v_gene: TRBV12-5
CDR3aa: CASGPTWSNQPQHF
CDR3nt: TGTGCTAGTGGTCCCACGTGGAGCAATCAGCCCCAGCATTTT

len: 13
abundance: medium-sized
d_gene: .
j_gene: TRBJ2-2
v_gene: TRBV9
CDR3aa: CASSARLDGELFF
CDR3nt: TGTGCCAGCAGCGCCCGACTGGACGGGGAGCTGTTTTTT

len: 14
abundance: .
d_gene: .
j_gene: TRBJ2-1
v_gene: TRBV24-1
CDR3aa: CATSDVLIPNEQFF
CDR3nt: TGTGCCACCAGTGACGTACTAATCCCCAATGAGCAGTTCTTC

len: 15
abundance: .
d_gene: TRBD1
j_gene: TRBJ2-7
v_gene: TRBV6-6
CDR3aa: CASSQGTGGAYEQYF
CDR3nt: TGTGCCAGCAGTCAGGGGACAGGGGGAGCCTACGAGCAGTACTTC

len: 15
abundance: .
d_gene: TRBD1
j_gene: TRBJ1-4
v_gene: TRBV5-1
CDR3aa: CASSLSAGGTEKLFF
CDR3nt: TGCGCCAGCAGCTTGTCCGCAGGGGGCACTGAAAAACTGTTTTTT